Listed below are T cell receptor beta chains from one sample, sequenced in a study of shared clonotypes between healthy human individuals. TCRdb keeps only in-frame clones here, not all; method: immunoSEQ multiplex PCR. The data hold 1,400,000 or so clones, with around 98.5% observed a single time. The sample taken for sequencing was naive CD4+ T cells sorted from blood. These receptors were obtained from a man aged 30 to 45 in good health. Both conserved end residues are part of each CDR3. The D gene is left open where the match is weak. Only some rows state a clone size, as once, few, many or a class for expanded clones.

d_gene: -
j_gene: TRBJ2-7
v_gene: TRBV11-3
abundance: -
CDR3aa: CASSLIRFGEQYF
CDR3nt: TGTGCCAGCAGCTTAATAAGGTTCGGGGAGCAGTACTTC

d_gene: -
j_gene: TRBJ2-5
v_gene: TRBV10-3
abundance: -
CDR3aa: CAISESKGIGETQYF
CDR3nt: TGTGCCATCAGTGAGTCGAAGGGGATCGGAGAGACCCAGTACTTC

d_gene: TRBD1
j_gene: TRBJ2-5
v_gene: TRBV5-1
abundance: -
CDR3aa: CASSVRTGGKETQYF
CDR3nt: TGCGCCAGCAGCGTTCGGACAGGGGGGAAAGAGACCCAGTACTTC

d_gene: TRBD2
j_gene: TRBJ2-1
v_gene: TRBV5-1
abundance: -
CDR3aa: CASSFSSSGRAGSYNEQFF
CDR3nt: TGCGCCAGCAGCTTTTCATCCAGCGGGAGGGCCGGCTCCTACAATGAGCAGTTCTTC

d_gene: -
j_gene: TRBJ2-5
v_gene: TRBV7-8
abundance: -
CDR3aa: CASSLESQTQYF
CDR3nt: TGTGCCAGCAGCTTGGAATCGCAGACCCAGTACTTC

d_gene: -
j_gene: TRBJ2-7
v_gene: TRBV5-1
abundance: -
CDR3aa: CASSLSLAGSYEQYF
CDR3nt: TGCGCCAGCAGCTTAAGTCTAGCCGGGTCCTACGAGCAGTACTTC

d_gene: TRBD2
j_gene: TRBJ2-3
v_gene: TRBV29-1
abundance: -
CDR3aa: CSVARPSGTLTDTQYF
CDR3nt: TGCAGCGTTGCGCGGCCTAGCGGGACCCTGACAGATACGCAGTATTTT

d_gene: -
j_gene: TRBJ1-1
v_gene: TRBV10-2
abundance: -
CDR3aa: CASSAGPEAFF
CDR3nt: TGCGCCAGCAGCGCAGGGCCTGAAGCTTTCTTT

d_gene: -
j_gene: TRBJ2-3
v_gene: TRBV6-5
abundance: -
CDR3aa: CASSRDRTDTQYF
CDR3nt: TGTGCCAGCAGCAGGGACCGCACAGATACGCAGTATTTT

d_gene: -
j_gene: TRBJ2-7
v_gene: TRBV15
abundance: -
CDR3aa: CATSRDRVSREQYF
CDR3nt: TGTGCCACCAGCAGAGATCGGGTCTCTAGGGAGCAGTACTTC

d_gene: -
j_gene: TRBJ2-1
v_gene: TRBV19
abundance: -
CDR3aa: CASSAAGVPYNEQFF
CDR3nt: TGTGCCAGTAGTGCGGCCGGAGTTCCTTACAATGAGCAGTTCTTC

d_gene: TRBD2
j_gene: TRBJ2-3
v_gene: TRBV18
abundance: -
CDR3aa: CASSQLAGVDTQYF
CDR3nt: TGTGCCAGCTCACAGCTAGCGGGAGTGGATACGCAGTATTTT

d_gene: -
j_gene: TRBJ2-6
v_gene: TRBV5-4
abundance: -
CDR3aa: CASTTTGANVLTF
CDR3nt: TGTGCCAGCACCACTACTGGGGCCAACGTCCTGACTTTC

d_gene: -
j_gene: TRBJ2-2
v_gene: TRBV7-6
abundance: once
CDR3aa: CASSLAPDTGELFF
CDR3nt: TGTGCCAGCAGCTTAGCGCCGGACACCGGGGAGCTGTTTTTT

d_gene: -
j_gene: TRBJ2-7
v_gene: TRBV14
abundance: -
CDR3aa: CASSQVGVYEQYF
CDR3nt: TGTGCCAGCAGCCAAGTCGGGGTCTACGAGCAGTACTTC

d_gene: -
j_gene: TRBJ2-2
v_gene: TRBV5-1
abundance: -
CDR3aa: CASSFDSNTGELFF
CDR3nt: TGCGCCAGCAGCTTCGACAGCAACACCGGGGAGCTGTTTTTT

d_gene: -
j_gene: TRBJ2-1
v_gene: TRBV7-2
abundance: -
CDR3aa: CASSRSDPANEQFF
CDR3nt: TGTGCCAGCAGCCGGAGCGATCCGGCCAATGAGCAGTTCTTC

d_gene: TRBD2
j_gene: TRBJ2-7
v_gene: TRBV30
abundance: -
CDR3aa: CAWTGTSGRYGYDYEQYF
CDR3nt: TGTGCCTGGACGGGGACTAGCGGGAGATACGGTTACGACTACGAGCAGTACTTC

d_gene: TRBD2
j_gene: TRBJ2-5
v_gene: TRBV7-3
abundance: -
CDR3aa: CASSWAGELETQYF
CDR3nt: TGTGCCAGCAGCTGGGCGGGAGAACTGGAGACCCAGTACTTC

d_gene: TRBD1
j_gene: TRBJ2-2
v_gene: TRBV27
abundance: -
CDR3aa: CASSWGQGNTGELFF
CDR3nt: TGTGCCAGCAGTTGGGGACAGGGGAACACCGGGGAGCTGTTTTTT

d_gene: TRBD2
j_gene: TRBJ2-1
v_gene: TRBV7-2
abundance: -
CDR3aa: CASSPVGTSGNNEQFF
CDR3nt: TGTGCCAGCAGCCCCGTGGGGACTAGCGGAAACAATGAGCAGTTCTTC

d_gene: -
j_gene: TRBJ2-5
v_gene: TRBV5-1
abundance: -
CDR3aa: CASSTYQETQYF
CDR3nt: TGCGCCAGCAGCACGTACCAAGAGACCCAGTACTTC

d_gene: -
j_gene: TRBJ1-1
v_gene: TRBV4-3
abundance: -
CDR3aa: CASSQDQNRFTTEAFF
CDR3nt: TGCGCCAGCAGCCAAGATCAGAACCGTTTCACGACTGAAGCTTTCTTT

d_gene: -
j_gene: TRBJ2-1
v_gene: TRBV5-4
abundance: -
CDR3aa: CASSINHNEQFF
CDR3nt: TGTGCCAGCAGCATCAATCACAATGAGCAGTTCTTC

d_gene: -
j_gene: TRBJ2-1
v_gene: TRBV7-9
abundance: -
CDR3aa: CASSLRTGGSYNEQFF
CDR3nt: TGTGCCAGCAGCCTAAGGACCGGAGGCTCCTACAATGAGCAGTTCTTC

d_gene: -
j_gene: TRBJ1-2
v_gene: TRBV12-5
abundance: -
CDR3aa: CASVREGFSYGYTF
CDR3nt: TGTGCTAGTGTCCGTGAGGGATTCTCCTATGGCTACACCTTC

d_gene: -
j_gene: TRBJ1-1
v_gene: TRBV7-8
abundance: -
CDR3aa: CASSLKWGGTEAFF
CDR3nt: TGTGCCAGCAGCCTTAAGTGGGGGGGCACTGAAGCTTTCTTT

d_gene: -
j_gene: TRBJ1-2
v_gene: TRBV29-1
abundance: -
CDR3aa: CSVAGNYGYTF
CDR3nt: TGCAGCGTTGCGGGAAACTATGGCTACACCTTC

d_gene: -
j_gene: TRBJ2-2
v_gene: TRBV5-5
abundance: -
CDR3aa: CASSLVGTELFF
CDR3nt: TGTGCCAGCAGCTTGGTGGGGACGGAGCTGTTTTTT

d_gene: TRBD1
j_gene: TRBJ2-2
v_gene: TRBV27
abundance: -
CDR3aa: CASSTPLGWAGGYRVAGELFF
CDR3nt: TGTGCCAGCAGTACCCCCCTAGGTTGGGCAGGGGGTTACCGAGTTGCCGGGGAGCTGTTTTTT

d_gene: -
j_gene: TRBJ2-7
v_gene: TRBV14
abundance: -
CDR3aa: CASSQDPPRGPDEQYF
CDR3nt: TGTGCCAGCAGCCAAGATCCGCCCAGGGGTCCGGACGAGCAGTACTTC

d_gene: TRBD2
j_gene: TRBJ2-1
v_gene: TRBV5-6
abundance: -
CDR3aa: CASSLPPPRLAGNEQFF
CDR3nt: TGTGCCAGCAGCTTGCCCCCCCCGAGACTAGCGGGAAATGAGCAGTTCTTC

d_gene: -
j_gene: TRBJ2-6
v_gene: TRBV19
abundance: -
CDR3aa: CASSIHSGLGSGANVLTF
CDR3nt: TGTGCCAGTAGTATCCACAGTGGGCTGGGCTCTGGGGCCAACGTCCTGACTTTC

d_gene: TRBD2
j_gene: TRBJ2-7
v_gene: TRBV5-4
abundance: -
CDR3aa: CASSLGGLAGGAQYF
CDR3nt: TGTGCCAGCAGCTTGGGTGGACTAGCGGGAGGTGCGCAGTACTTC

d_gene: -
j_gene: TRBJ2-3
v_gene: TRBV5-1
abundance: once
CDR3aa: CASSLSASGPTDTQYF
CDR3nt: TGCGCCAGCAGCTTGTCGGCGTCGGGCCCCACAGATACGCAGTATTTT

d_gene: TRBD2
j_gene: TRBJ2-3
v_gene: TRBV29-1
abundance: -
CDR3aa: CSVWGGRADTQYF
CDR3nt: TGCAGCGTTTGGGGGGGGAGGGCAGATACGCAGTATTTT

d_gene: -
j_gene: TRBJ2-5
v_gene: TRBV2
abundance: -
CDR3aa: CASSDWETQYF
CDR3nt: TGTGCCAGCAGTGATTGGGAGACCCAGTACTTC

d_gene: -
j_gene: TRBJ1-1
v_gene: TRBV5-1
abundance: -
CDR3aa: CASSPPKGNTEAFF
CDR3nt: TGCGCCAGCAGCCCGCCGAAAGGGAACACTGAAGCTTTCTTT

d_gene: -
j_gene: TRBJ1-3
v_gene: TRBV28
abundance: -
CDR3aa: CASSFMGNSGNTIYF
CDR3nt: TGTGCCAGCAGTTTTATGGGGAACTCTGGAAACACCATATATTTT

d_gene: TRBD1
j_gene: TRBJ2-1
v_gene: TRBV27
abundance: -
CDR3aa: CASSPLGTADNEQFF
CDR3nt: TGTGCCAGCAGTCCCCTCGGGACAGCTGACAATGAGCAGTTCTTC

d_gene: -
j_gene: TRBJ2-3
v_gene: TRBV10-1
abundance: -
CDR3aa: CASSGTVTDTQYF
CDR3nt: TGCGCCAGCAGTGGAACAGTCACAGATACGCAGTATTTT

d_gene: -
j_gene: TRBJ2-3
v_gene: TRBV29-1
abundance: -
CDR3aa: CSVGRGGSTDTQYF
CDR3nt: TGCAGCGTTGGCAGGGGAGGAAGCACAGATACGCAGTATTTT

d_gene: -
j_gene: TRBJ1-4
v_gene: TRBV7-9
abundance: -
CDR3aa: CAILAWATGGEKLFF
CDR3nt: TGTGCCATCCTAGCCTGGGCAACTGGCGGTGAAAAACTGTTTTTT

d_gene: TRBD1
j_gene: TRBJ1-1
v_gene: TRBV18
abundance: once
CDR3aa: CASSPKTGVTEAFF
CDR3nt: TGTGCCAGCTCACCGAAGACAGGGGTAACTGAAGCTTTCTTT